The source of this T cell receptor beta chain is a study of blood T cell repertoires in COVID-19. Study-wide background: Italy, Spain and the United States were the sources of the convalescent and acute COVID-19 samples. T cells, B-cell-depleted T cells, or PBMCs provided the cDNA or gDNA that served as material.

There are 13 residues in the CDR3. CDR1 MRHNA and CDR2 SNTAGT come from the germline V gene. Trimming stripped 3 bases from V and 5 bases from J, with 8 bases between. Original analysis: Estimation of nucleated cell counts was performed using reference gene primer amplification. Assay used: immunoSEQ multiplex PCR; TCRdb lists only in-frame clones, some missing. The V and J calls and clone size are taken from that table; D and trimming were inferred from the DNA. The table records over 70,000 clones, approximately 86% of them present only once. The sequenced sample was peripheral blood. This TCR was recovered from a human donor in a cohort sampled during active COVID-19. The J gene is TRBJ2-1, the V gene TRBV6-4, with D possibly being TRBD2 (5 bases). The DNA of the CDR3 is TGTGCCAGCAGTGAGACGGGGAACAATGAGCAGTTCTTC. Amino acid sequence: CASSETGNNEQFF.